A selection of T cell receptor beta chains follows, all from one sample in a study of blood T cell repertoires in COVID-19. Clones were read by immunoSEQ multiplex PCR, and TCRdb kept only the in-frame ones, dropping some. The sample yields about 200,000 clones, more than 85% seen once. The sample was PBMCs or T cells enriched from blood (not recorded which). These receptors originate from a woman aged 40 to 50 in a cohort exposed to, infected with or recovered from COVID-19 (not recorded which). CDR3s leave out the opening cysteine and the closing phenylalanine or tryptophan. Only part of the rows carry a size: once, few, many, or a class if the clone is expanded.

j_gene: TRBJ1-1
v_gene: TRBV7-9
abundance: .
CDR3aa: ASSLADTNTEAF

j_gene: TRBJ1-1
v_gene: TRBV29-1
abundance: once
CDR3aa: SSSERRTTEAF

j_gene: TRBJ1-4
v_gene: TRBV24-1
abundance: .
CDR3aa: ATSEGRGQTNEKLF

j_gene: TRBJ2-5
v_gene: TRBV5-5
abundance: .
CDR3aa: ASTRTGDNAETQY

j_gene: TRBJ2-4
v_gene: TRBV6-5
abundance: .
CDR3aa: ASSYSTGGVANIQY

j_gene: TRBJ1-1
v_gene: TRBV6-5
abundance: .
CDR3aa: ASSYSSYRATEAF

j_gene: TRBJ1-6
v_gene: TRBV19
abundance: once
CDR3aa: ASSIFPTGGILDSPLH

j_gene: TRBJ1-3
v_gene: TRBV11-3
abundance: .
CDR3aa: ASSLRGAISGNTIY

j_gene: TRBJ2-1
v_gene: TRBV6-5
abundance: .
CDR3aa: ASSWNRYNEQF

j_gene: TRBJ2-5
v_gene: TRBV2
abundance: .
CDR3aa: ASSDRLAGAGETQY

j_gene: TRBJ2-2
v_gene: TRBV10-2
abundance: .
CDR3aa: ATLGRGATGELF

j_gene: TRBJ2-1
v_gene: TRBV30
abundance: .
CDR3aa: AWGIGTGGREQF

j_gene: TRBJ1-2
v_gene: TRBV7-9
abundance: .
CDR3aa: ASSLAFSGDNYGYT

j_gene: TRBJ2-1
v_gene: TRBV27
abundance: .
CDR3aa: ASSITQGRNYNEQF

j_gene: TRBJ1-2
v_gene: TRBV13
abundance: .
CDR3aa: ASSLAEQVYGYT

j_gene: TRBJ2-1
v_gene: TRBV23-1
abundance: once
CDR3aa: ASSRLPTGGRDNEQF

j_gene: TRBJ1-1
v_gene: TRBV13
abundance: .
CDR3aa: ASSLEPGTDVMNTEAF

j_gene: TRBJ1-1
v_gene: TRBV9
abundance: .
CDR3aa: ASSTRPGYTEAF

j_gene: TRBJ2-6
v_gene: TRBV5-1
abundance: .
CDR3aa: ASSLAGGLTGANVLT

j_gene: TRBJ1-1
v_gene: TRBV4-1
abundance: .
CDR3aa: ASSQNYRVNTEAF

j_gene: TRBJ2-5
v_gene: TRBV7-8
abundance: .
CDR3aa: ASSPSWDREEETQY

j_gene: TRBJ1-2
v_gene: TRBV28
abundance: .
CDR3aa: ASGARDYGYT

j_gene: TRBJ2-7
v_gene: TRBV27
abundance: .
CDR3aa: ASSYGDRYEQY

j_gene: TRBJ1-1
v_gene: TRBV5-1
abundance: .
CDR3aa: ASSPDISGTEAF

j_gene: TRBJ1-6
v_gene: TRBV14
abundance: .
CDR3aa: ASSPRGSPLH

j_gene: TRBJ1-3
v_gene: TRBV3-1/TRBV3-2
abundance: .
CDR3aa: ASSQGQGLSGNTIY

j_gene: TRBJ2-5
v_gene: TRBV6-2/TRBV6-3
abundance: .
CDR3aa: ASSPGPSGTRKTQY

j_gene: TRBJ2-7
v_gene: TRBV10-3
abundance: once
CDR3aa: AISGTSGGGYEQY

j_gene: TRBJ1-5
v_gene: TRBV2
abundance: .
CDR3aa: ASSVEQGQQPQH

j_gene: TRBJ2-2
v_gene: TRBV7-6
abundance: .
CDR3aa: ASSVNRDTYTNTGELF

j_gene: TRBJ1-4
v_gene: TRBV6-1
abundance: .
CDR3aa: ASSESPGTNEKLF

j_gene: TRBJ1-5
v_gene: TRBV24-1
abundance: .
CDR3aa: ATSQGAGQPQH

j_gene: TRBJ1-3
v_gene: TRBV9
abundance: few
CDR3aa: ASSSLRGSGNTIY

j_gene: TRBJ1-2
v_gene: TRBV30
abundance: .
CDR3aa: AWSVLGGVGNYGYT

j_gene: TRBJ1-2
v_gene: TRBV28
abundance: once
CDR3aa: ASSLRGLYGYT

j_gene: TRBJ1-6
v_gene: TRBV11-3
abundance: .
CDR3aa: ASSLAFNNSPLH

j_gene: TRBJ2-7
v_gene: TRBV28
abundance: few
CDR3aa: ASSLIRYEQY

j_gene: TRBJ2-1
v_gene: TRBV20-1
abundance: .
CDR3aa: SANDRLAGGNNEQF

j_gene: TRBJ2-6
v_gene: TRBV4-1
abundance: .
CDR3aa: ASSLRNRDILLGANVLT

j_gene: TRBJ2-7
v_gene: TRBV7-9
abundance: .
CDR3aa: ASSRRDNSYEQY

j_gene: TRBJ2-5
v_gene: TRBV6-5
abundance: few
CDR3aa: ASSYGRGQQTQY

j_gene: TRBJ2-7
v_gene: TRBV21-1
abundance: once
CDR3aa: ASSGPGSSGGLRDEQY

j_gene: TRBJ1-2
v_gene: TRBV15
abundance: .
CDR3aa: ATWGPQGRSYGYT

j_gene: TRBJ1-1
v_gene: TRBV6-5
abundance: few
CDR3aa: ASSQGEQNTEAF

j_gene: TRBJ2-1
v_gene: TRBV15
abundance: .
CDR3aa: ATSRDFHVSSYNEQF

j_gene: TRBJ2-5
v_gene: TRBV19
abundance: .
CDR3aa: ASSPGLRSGRETQY

j_gene: TRBJ2-3
v_gene: TRBV4-1
abundance: .
CDR3aa: ASSLQPGLAGAPDTQY

j_gene: TRBJ2-2
v_gene: TRBV3-1/TRBV3-2
abundance: .
CDR3aa: ASSLGGGSDTGELF

j_gene: TRBJ2-7
v_gene: TRBV27
abundance: .
CDR3aa: ASSLTGQSYEQY

j_gene: TRBJ2-1
v_gene: TRBV15
abundance: .
CDR3aa: ATGRSGLNEQF

j_gene: TRBJ2-3
v_gene: TRBV7-8
abundance: .
CDR3aa: ASSPATGGTDTQY

j_gene: TRBJ1-5
v_gene: TRBV19
abundance: .
CDR3aa: ASTSGTGLYQPQH

j_gene: TRBJ1-6
v_gene: TRBV19
abundance: .
CDR3aa: ASSIKAAIALH

j_gene: TRBJ2-2
v_gene: TRBV29-1
abundance: many
CDR3aa: SVEGGSGELF

j_gene: TRBJ2-3
v_gene: TRBV10-2
abundance: .
CDR3aa: ASGTSGGIIDTQY